Described below is a single TCR beta chain sequence and its context. The same CDR3 is also encoded by other DNA sequences in this sample. The sample comes from a study of shared clonotypes between healthy human individuals. Study details: Per donor, CD8 memory used one plate, CD8 naive used two, CD4 memory used three and CD4 naive used three.

The CDR3 is made up of 16 amino acids. Looked up from germline, CDR1 is LNHDA and CDR2 is SQIVND (reference sequence). V gave up 3 bases and J gave up 5 bases; unmatched junction bases: 9. The assay was immunoSEQ multiplex PCR, and TCRdb's table has in-frame clones only and misses some. The profile shows more than 2,000,000 clones, 85% to 95% of them singletons. Donors, without exception, were Caucasian adults residing in Nashville, Tennessee. The rearrangement joins TRBV19 to TRBJ2-2, with 7 nucleotides matching TRBD2. The specimen sequenced was naive CD4+ T cells sorted from blood. Subset noted: CD45RA+ positively selected. This clonotype was obtained from a man younger than 35 in good health. CDR3 sequence: CASSIVSGRGTGELFF. CDR3 nucleotides: TGTGCCAGTAGTATTGTAAGCGGGCGGGGGACCGGGGAGCTGTTTTTT.